Listed below are T cell receptor beta chains from one sample, sequenced in a study of T cell responses to AZD1222 COVID-19 vaccine. Assay used: immunoSEQ multiplex PCR; TCRdb lists only in-frame clones, some missing. The sample lists roughly 130,000 clones, 91% occurring once. The input for sequencing was peripheral blood, taken 28 days after the second dose of the MenACWY control vaccine. The receptors were sampled from an adult who received the MenACWY meningococcal vaccine as a control. Each CDR3 is given with its conserved first and last residue. Fields, in order: V gene, CDR3 protein.

V: TRBV30
CDR3: CAWSVPGQNNEKLFF

V: TRBV19
CDR3: CASSSRVNTEAFF

V: TRBV7-2
CDR3: CASSLRGETRRYF

V: TRBV18
CDR3: CASSPRGTNEKLFF

V: TRBV28
CDR3: CASSLEGIADTQYF

V: TRBV11-2
CDR3: CASSLGQGSSYEQYF

V: TRBV5-1
CDR3: CASSLAWTPNQNTGELFF

V: TRBV2
CDR3: CASRPGTGTETQYF

V: TRBV24-1
CDR3: CATSDSPSGRSETQYF

V: TRBV18
CDR3: CASSLGTGRETQYF

V: TRBV25-1
CDR3: CASGGTGNYEQYF

V: TRBV28
CDR3: CASRTPGTSGRPSSYNEQFF

V: TRBV18
CDR3: CASSPGTDNNYGYTF

V: TRBV7-2
CDR3: CASSFGQSPGELFF

V: TRBV11-2
CDR3: CASSLDPETSGALYNEQFF

V: TRBV9
CDR3: CASSVASGSEAFF

V: TRBV5-6
CDR3: CASSSGTGRHQPQHF

V: TRBV2
CDR3: CASSASSGGTGELFF

V: TRBV14
CDR3: CASSQLDGYEQYF

V: TRBV27
CDR3: CASSLSSGGATDTQYF

V: TRBV29-1
CDR3: CSAEGQVGETQYF

V: TRBV3-1/TRBV3-2
CDR3: CASSQYGESQPQHF

V: TRBV7-6
CDR3: CASSSRVTGELFF

V: TRBV28
CDR3: CASSLIRERVGELFF

V: TRBV7-2
CDR3: CASSLAYYNEQFF

V: TRBV3-1/TRBV3-2
CDR3: CASSGPGFNEQYF

V: TRBV11-1
CDR3: CASSLVGTGRETQYF

V: TRBV14
CDR3: CASSQTDPRETQYF

V: TRBV5-5
CDR3: CASSSGTGGFHEQFF

V: TRBV7-3
CDR3: CASSPGGSMQETQYF

V: TRBV5-1
CDR3: CASSLAGGYNNEQFF

V: TRBV4-3
CDR3: CASSHSTGGNYGYTF

V: TRBV28
CDR3: CASSSGTIFLF

V: TRBV6-1
CDR3: CASSDRNRGPLYEQYF

V: TRBV9
CDR3: CASSTRTETYGYTF

V: TRBV7-9
CDR3: CASSRDRASPLHF

V: TRBV3-1/TRBV3-2
CDR3: CASSQGVGLAADEQFF

V: TRBV30
CDR3: CAWSVSEDQPQHF

V: TRBV6-2/TRBV6-3
CDR3: CASSPHDRGRDSPLHF

V: TRBV5-3
CDR3: CARSSCPGDLRETQYF

V: TRBV5-1
CDR3: CASSPGTVHNEQFF